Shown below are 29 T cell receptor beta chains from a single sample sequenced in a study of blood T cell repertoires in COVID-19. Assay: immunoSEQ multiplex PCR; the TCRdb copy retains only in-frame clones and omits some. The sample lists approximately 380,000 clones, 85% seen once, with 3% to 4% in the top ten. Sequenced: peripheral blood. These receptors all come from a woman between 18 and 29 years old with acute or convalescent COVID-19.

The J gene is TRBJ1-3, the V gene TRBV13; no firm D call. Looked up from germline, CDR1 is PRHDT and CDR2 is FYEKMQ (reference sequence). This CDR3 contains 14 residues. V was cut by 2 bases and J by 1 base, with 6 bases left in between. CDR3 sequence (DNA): TGTGCCAGCAGCTTACGGGGATCTGGAAACACCATATATTTT. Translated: CASSLRGSGNTIYF.

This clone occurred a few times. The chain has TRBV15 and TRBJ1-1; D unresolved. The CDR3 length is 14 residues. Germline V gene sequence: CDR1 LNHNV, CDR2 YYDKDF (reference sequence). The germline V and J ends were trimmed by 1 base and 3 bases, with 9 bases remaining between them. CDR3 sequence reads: CATSRGSKHTEAFF. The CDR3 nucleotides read TGTGCCACCAGCAGAGGATCCAAGCACACTGAAGCTTTCTTT.

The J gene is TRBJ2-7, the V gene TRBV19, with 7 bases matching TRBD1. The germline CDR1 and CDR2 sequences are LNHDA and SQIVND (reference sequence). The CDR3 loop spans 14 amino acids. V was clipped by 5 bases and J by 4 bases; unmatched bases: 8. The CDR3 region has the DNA TGTGCCAGTAGTCCGACAATACAGGGGTACGAGCAGTACTTC. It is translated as CASSPTIQGYEQYF.

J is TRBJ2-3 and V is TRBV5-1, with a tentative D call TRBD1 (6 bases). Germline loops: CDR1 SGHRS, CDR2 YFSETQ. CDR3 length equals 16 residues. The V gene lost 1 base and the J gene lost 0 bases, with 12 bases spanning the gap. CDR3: CASSLTQGLSTDTQYF. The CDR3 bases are TGCGCCAGCAGCTTGACGCAGGGGCTGAGCACAGATACGCAGTATTTT.

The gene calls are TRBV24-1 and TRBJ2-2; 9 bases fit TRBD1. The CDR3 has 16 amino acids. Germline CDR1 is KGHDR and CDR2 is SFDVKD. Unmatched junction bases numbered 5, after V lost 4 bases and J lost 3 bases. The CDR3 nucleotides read TGTGCCACCAGTGAACCGGGACAGGGTGACACCGGGGAGCTGTTTTTT. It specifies CATSEPGQGDTGELFF.

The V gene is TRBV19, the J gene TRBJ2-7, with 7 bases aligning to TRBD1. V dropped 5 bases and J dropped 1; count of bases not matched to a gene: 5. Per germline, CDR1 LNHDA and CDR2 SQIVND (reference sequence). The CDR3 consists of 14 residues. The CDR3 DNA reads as TGTGCCAGTAGTCGTGGGACAGCTTCCTACGAGCAGTACTTC. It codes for CASSRGTASYEQYF.

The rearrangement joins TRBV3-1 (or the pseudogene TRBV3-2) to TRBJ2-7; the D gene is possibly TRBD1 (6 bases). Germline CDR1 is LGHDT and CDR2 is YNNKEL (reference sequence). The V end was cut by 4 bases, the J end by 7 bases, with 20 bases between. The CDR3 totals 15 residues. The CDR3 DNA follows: TGTGCCAGCAGCCCCTGGACAGATAAGAGTGGGGAGCAGTACTTC. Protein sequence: CASSPWTDKSGEQYF.

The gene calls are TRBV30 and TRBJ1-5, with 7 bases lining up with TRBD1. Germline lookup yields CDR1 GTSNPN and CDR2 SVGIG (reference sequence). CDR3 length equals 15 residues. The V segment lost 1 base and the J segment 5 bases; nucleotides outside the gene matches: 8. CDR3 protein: CAWSDPRQGYQPQHF. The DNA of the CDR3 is TGTGCCTGGAGTGATCCGAGACAGGGTTATCAGCCCCAGCATTTT.

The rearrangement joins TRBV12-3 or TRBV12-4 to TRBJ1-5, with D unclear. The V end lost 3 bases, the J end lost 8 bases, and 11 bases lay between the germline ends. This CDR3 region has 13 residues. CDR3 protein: CASSFKSLEPQHF. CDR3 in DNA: TGTGCCAGCAGTTTTAAGTCTTTAGAGCCCCAGCATTTT.

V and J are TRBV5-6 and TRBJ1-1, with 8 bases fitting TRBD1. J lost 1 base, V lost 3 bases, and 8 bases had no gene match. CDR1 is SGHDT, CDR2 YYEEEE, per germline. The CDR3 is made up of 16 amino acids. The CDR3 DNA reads TGTGCCAGCAGCTCCTATTTACAGGGGGAGAACACTGAAGCTTTCTTT. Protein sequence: CASSSYLQGENTEAFF.

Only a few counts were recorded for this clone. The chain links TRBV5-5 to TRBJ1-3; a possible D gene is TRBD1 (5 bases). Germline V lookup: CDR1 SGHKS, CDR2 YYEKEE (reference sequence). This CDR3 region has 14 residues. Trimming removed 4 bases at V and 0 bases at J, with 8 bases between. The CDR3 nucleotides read TGTGCCAGCAGCGGGACTGGCTCTGGAAACACCATATATTTT. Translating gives CASSGTGSGNTIYF.

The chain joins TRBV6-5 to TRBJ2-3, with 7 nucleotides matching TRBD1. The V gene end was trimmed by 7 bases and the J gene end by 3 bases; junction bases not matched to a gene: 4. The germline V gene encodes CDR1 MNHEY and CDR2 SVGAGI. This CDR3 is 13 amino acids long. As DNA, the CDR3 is TGTGCCAGCACCCCGACAGGGACAGATACGCAGTATTTT. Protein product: CASTPTGTDTQYF.

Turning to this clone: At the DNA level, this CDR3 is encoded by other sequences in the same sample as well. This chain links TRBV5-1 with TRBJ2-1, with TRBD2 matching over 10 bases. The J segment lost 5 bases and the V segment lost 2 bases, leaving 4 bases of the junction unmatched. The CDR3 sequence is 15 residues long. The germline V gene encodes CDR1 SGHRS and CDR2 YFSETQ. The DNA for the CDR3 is TGCGCCAGCAGCTTAAGGACTAGCGGCGACAATGAGCAGTTCTTC. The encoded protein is CASSLRTSGDNEQFF.

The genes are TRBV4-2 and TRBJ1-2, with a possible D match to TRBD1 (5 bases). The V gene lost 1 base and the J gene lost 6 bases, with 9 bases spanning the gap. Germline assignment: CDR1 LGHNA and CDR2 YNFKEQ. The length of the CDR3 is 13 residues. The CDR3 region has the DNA TGTGCCAGCAGCCAAGGGGGGGATAATGGCTACACCTTC. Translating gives CASSQGGDNGYTF.

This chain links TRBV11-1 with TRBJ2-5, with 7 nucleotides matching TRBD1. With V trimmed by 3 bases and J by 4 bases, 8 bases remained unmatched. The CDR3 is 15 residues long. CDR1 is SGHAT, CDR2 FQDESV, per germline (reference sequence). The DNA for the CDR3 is TGTGCCAGCAGCTTCGGCACGACAGGGCTAGAGACCCAGTACTTC. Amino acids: CASSFGTTGLETQYF. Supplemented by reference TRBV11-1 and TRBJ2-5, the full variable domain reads EAEVAQSPRYKITEKSQAVAFWCDPISGHATLYWYRQILGQGPELLVQFQDESVVDDSQLPKDRFSAERLKGVDSTLKIQPAELGDSAMYLCASSFGTTGLETQYFGPGTRLLVL.

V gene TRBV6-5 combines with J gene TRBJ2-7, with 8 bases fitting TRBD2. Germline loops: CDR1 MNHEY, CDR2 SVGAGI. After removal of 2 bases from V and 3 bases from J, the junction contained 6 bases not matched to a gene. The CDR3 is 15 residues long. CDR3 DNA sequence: TGTGCCAGCAGTTACCGAGCGGGAGTTTACTACGAGCAGTACTTC. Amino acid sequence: CASSYRAGVYYEQYF.

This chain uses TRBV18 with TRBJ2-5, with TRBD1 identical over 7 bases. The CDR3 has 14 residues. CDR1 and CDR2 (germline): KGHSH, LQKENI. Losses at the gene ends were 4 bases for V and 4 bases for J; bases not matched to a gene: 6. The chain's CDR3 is CASSHGQAGETQYF. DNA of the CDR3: TGTGCCAGCTCACATGGACAGGCGGGAGAGACCCAGTACTTC.

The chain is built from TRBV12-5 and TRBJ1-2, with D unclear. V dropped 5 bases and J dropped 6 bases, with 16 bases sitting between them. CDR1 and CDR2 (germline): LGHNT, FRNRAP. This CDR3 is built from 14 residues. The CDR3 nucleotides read TGTGCTAGTGGTCCCGAAGTGTACTCTGATGGCTACACCTTC. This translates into CASGPEVYSDGYTF.

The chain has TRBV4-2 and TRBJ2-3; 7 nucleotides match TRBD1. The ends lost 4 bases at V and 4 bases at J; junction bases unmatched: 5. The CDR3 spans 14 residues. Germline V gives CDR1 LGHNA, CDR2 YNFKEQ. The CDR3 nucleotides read TGTGCCAGCAGCCCCCGACAGGGTCCAGATACGCAGTATTTT. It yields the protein CASSPRQGPDTQYF.

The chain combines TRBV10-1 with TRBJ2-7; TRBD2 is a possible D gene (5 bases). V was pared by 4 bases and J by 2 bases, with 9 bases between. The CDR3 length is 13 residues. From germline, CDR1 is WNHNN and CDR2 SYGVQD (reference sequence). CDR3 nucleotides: TGCGCCAGCAGTGGCGGGTCCACCTACGAGCAGTACTTC. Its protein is CASSGGSTYEQYF.

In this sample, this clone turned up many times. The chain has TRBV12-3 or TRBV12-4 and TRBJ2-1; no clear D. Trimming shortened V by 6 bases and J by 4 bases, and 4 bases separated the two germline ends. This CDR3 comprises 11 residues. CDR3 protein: CASRAYNEQFF. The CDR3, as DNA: TGTGCCAGCAGAGCGTACAATGAGCAGTTCTTC.

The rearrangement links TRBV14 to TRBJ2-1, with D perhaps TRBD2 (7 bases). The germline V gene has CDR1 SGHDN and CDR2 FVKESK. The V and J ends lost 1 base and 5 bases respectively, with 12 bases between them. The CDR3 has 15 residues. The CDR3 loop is CASSQVGGLHNEQFF. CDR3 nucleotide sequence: TGTGCCAGCAGCCAAGTGGGGGGGCTTCACAATGAGCAGTTCTTC.

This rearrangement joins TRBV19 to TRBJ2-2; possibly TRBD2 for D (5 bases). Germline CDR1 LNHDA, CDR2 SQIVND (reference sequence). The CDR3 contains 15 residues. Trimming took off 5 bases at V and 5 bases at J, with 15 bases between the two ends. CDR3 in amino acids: CASSLWARETGELFF. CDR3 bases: TGTGCCAGTAGTCTGTGGGCGAGGGAAACCGGGGAGCTGTTTTTT.

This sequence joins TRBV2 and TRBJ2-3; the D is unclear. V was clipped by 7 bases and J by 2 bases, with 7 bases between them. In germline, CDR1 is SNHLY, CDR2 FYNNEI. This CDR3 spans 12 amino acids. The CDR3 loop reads CASTRLTDTQYF. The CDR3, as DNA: TGTGCCAGCACGCGTCTCACAGATACGCAGTATTTT.

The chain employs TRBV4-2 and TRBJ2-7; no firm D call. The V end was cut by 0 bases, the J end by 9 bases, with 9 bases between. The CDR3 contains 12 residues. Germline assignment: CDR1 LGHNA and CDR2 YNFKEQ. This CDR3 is CASSQDAAVQYF. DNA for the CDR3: TGTGCCAGCAGCCAAGACGCGGCTGTGCAGTACTTC.

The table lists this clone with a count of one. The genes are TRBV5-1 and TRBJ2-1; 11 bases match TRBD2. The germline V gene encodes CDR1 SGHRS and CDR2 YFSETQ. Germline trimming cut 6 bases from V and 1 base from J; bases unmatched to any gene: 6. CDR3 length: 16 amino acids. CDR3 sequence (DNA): TGCGCCAGCACCTTAGCGGGGGGGCTTTCCTACAATGAGCAGTTCTTC. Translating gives CASTLAGGLSYNEQFF.

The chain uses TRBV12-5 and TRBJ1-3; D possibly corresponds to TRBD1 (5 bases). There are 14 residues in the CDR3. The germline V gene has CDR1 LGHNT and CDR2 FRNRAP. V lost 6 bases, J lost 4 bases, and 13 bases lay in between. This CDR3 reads CASGMDWGGNTIYF. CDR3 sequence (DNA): TGTGCTAGTGGCATGGATTGGGGCGGAAACACCATATATTTT.

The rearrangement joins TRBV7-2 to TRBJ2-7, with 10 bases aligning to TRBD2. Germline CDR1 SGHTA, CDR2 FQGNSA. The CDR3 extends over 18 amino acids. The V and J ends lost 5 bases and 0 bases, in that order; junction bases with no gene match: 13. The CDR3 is CASSPPLGLASISYEQYF. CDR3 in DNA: TGTGCCAGCAGCCCCCCCCTGGGACTAGCGTCGATCTCCTACGAGCAGTACTTC.

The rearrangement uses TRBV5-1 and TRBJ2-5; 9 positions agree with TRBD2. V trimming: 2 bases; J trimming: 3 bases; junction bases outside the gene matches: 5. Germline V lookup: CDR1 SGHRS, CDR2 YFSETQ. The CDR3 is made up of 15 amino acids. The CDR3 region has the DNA TGCGCCAGCAGCTTAGGAGTAGCGGGAGAAGAGACCCAGTACTTC. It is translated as CASSLGVAGEETQYF.